This is a list of T cell receptor beta chains from one sample in a study of OX40 agonist ivuxolimab in advanced cancers. Here immunoSEQ multiplex PCR was the method, and the copy in TCRdb shows in-frame clones only, minus some. The data show about 46,000 clones, with roughly 90% seen just once and approximately 4.4% held by the top ten. Material: CD4+ or CD8+ T cells sorted from blood, obtained in a trial of the OX40 agonist ivuxolimab. These receptors all stem from an adult with an advanced solid tumor such as melanoma, head and neck, liver or kidney cancer. CDR3s include the opening cysteine and the closing phenylalanine or tryptophan. D genes are given only for firm matches. Rows give clone size only sometimes, using once, few, many, or a class for an expanded clone.

clone size | D gene | J gene | V gene | CDR3 DNA | CDR3 protein
- | TRBD1 | TRBJ2-5 | TRBV18 | TGTGCCAGCTCACCGGACAGGGGAAATCAAGAGACCCAGTACTTC | CASSPDRGNQETQYF
- | TRBD1 | TRBJ1-2 | TRBV25-1 | TGTGCCAGCGCCCAGGGACAGTATGGCTACACCTTC | CASAQGQYGYTF
once | TRBD2 | TRBJ2-3 | TRBV7-6 | TGTGCCAGCACCCTTAGCGGGGCTAGCACAGATACGCAGTATTTT | CASTLSGASTDTQYF
few | - | TRBJ1-1 | TRBV7-2 | TGTGCCAGCGGAAAGGGCTCGCCGAACACTGAAGCTTTCTTT | CASGKGSPNTEAFF
medium-sized | - | TRBJ2-2 | TRBV7-9 | TGTGCCAGCAGCTTAAGTATACCCGGGGATATTACGGACACCGGGGAGCTGTTTTTT | CASSLSIPGDITDTGELFF
- | - | TRBJ1-4 | TRBV11-2 | TGTGCCAGCAGCTTAGATCCTATCACCGAAACATATAATGAAAAACTGTTTTTT | CASSLDPITETYNEKLFF
- | - | TRBJ1-3 | TRBV29-1 | TGCAGCGTTGATAATCCCGGGGCTGGAAACACCATATATTTT | CSVDNPGAGNTIYF
- | TRBD1 | TRBJ1-5 | TRBV7-3 | TGTGCCAGCAGCTCTGTATCAGGACAGGGGGAAACTCAGCCCCAGCATTTT | CASSSVSGQGETQPQHF
few | - | TRBJ1-1 | TRBV9 | TGTGCCAGCAGCTCGACGGAATTGAACACTGAAGCTTTCTTT | CASSSTELNTEAFF
- | TRBD1 | TRBJ1-1 | TRBV19 | TGTGCCAGTAGTATAGATCGCGACAGGGGGCGACCGAACACTGAAGCTTTCTTT | CASSIDRDRGRPNTEAFF
- | - | TRBJ2-7 | TRBV7-2 | TGTGCCAGCAGCTTAGCTTGGGACTCCGTCGAGCAGTACTTC | CASSLAWDSVEQYF
- | TRBD2 | TRBJ2-1 | TRBV6-4 | TGTGCCAGCAGCCCCACTAGCGGGAGCCCCTACAATGAGCAGTTCTTC | CASSPTSGSPYNEQFF
- | - | TRBJ1-5 | TRBV2 | TGTGCCAGCAGTGAGCCCTCCGACAGGAGCAATCAGCCCCAGCATTTT | CASSEPSDRSNQPQHF
- | - | TRBJ2-5 | TRBV5-6 | TGTGCCAGCAGCTTGGCCCCGGCCCCTAGAGAGACCCAGTACTTC | CASSLAPAPRETQYF
- | TRBD1 | TRBJ1-2 | TRBV4-3 | TGCGCCAGCAGCCAAGACGGGACAGATTATGGCTACACCTTC | CASSQDGTDYGYTF
- | TRBD1 | TRBJ1-6 | TRBV4-1 | TGCGCCAGCAGCCAAGTATTAGGGGGCAGCTCCTATAATTCACCCCTCCACTTT | CASSQVLGGSSYNSPLHF
few | - | TRBJ1-2 | TRBV5-1 | TGCGCCAGCAGCCCGGGCAGGGTTGGCTACACCTTC | CASSPGRVGYTF
- | TRBD1 | TRBJ2-7 | TRBV5-6 | TGTGCCAGCAGCGAGGGGACAGGGGCCTACGAGCAGTACTTC | CASSEGTGAYEQYF
- | - | TRBJ1-2 | TRBV10-3 | TGTGCCATCAACCGCAATGCGTATGGCTACACCTTC | CAINRNAYGYTF
- | - | TRBJ2-4 | TRBV4-3 | TGCGCCAGCAGCCAAGAGTTCAGAGATAAAAACATTCAGTACTTC | CASSQEFRDKNIQYF
- | - | TRBJ1-1 | TRBV9 | TGTGCCAGCAGCGTAGACCCACAGGGCGCAGAAGCTTTCTTT | CASSVDPQGAEAFF
- | - | TRBJ1-1 | TRBV19 | TGTGCCAGTAGTGAACAGGGTATGAACACTGAAGCTTTCTTT | CASSEQGMNTEAFF
- | TRBD2 | TRBJ2-1 | TRBV4-3 | TGCGCCAGCAGCCAAGATGGAGCGGGAGTCCCCTACAATGAGCAGTTCTTC | CASSQDGAGVPYNEQFF
- | - | TRBJ2-7 | TRBV7-2 | TGTGCCAGCAGCTTATACTACGAGCAGTACTTC | CASSLYYEQYF
- | TRBD1 | TRBJ1-2 | TRBV28 | TGTGCCAGCAGTTTAGGCCCTGGGACAGACAATGGCTACACCTTC | CASSLGPGTDNGYTF
- | - | TRBJ2-7 | TRBV4-2 | TGTGCCAGCAGCCGCGCGAGGGGGAGACACGAGCAGTACTTC | CASSRARGRHEQYF
- | - | TRBJ1-1 | TRBV7-9 | TGTGCCAGCAGCCCTTCTAAAGGGGTGGCGAACACTGAAGCTTTCTTT | CASSPSKGVANTEAFF
- | - | TRBJ1-4 | TRBV4-1 | TGCGCCAGCAGCCAAGCCCGGGGCAATGAAAAACTGTTTTTT | CASSQARGNEKLFF
- | - | TRBJ2-7 | TRBV27 | TGTGCCAGCAGTCGCCTCCCCCTCTCCTACGAGCAGTACTTC | CASSRLPLSYEQYF
- | - | TRBJ2-1 | TRBV7-8 | TGTGCCAGCAGCCGATTTAACGTGGAGGGGCGTGATGAGCAGTTCTTC | CASSRFNVEGRDEQFF
- | TRBD1 | TRBJ1-1 | TRBV28 | TGTGCCAGCAGCCAGACAGGGGAACCCTCTATGAACACTGAAGCTTTCTTT | CASSQTGEPSMNTEAFF
- | - | TRBJ2-6 | TRBV2 | TGTGCCAGCAGCGCAGGGGTGACCGGGGCCAACGTCCTGACTTTC | CASSAGVTGANVLTF
- | TRBD2 | TRBJ2-4 | TRBV27 | TGTGCCAGCAGTCCCTTTCTAGGACTAGACGCAAACATTCAGTACTTC | CASSPFLGLDANIQYF
medium-sized | TRBD1 | TRBJ2-1 | TRBV27 | TGTGCCAGCAGTTTTGGACAGGGGTTGGGTGAGCAGTTCTTC | CASSFGQGLGEQFF
few | TRBD2 | TRBJ2-3 | TRBV9 | TGTGCCAGCAGCGTAGGGTGGGGGGGAAACACAGATACGCAGTATTTT | CASSVGWGGNTDTQYF
- | - | TRBJ1-1 | TRBV28 | TGTGCCAGCAGCCCGAGCAGGGATTCGGTCTCCGACACTGAAGCTTTCTTT | CASSPSRDSVSDTEAFF
- | - | TRBJ2-1 | TRBV27 | TGTGCCAGCAAACTACTCTCCTACAATGAGCAGTTCTTC | CASKLLSYNEQFF
- | - | TRBJ2-6 | TRBV15 | TGTGCCACCAGCAGAGATCTAAGCAAATTCTCTGGGGCCAACGTCCTGACTTTC | CATSRDLSKFSGANVLTF
- | - | TRBJ1-1 | TRBV7-9 | TGTGCCAGCACCCCTTGGGCGGGTAACACTGAAGCTTTCTTT | CASTPWAGNTEAFF
- | TRBD1 | TRBJ1-4 | TRBV9 | TGTGCCAGCAGCGTAGTTGGAGGGGGCGATGAAAAACTGTTTTTT | CASSVVGGGDEKLFF
once | - | TRBJ2-5 | TRBV7-6 | TGTGCCAGCAGCTTATGGGGGTTGCGGGAGACCCAGTACTTC | CASSLWGLRETQYF
- | TRBD1 | TRBJ1-4 | TRBV7-9 | TGTGCCAGCAGCTTAGGTGGGACAGGGGTGTATGAAAAACTGTTTTTT | CASSLGGTGVYEKLFF